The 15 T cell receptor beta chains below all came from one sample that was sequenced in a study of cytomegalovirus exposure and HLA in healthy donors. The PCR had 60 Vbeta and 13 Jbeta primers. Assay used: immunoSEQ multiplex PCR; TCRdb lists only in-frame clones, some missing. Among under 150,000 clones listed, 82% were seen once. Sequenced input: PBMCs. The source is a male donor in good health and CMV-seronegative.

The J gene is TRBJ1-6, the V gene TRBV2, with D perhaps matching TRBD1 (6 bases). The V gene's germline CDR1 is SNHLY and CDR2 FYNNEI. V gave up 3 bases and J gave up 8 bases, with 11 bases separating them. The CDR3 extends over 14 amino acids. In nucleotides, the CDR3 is TGTGCCAGCAGTGAGCAGGGACAATATTCACCCCTCCACTTT. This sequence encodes CASSEQGQYSPLHF.

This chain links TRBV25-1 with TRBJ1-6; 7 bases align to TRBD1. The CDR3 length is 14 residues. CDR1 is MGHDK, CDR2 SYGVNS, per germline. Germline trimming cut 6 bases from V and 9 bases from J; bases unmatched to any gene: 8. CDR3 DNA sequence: TGTGCCAGCAGGGCCCAGGGGGTAGTTTCACCCCTCCACTTT. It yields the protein CASRAQGVVSPLHF.

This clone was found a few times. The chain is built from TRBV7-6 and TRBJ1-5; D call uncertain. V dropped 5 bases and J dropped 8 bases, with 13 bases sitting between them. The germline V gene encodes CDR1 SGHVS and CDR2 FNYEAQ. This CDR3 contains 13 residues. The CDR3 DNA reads TGTGCCAGCAGCCTATCGGACGGGAAGCCCCAGCATTTT. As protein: CASSLSDGKPQHF.

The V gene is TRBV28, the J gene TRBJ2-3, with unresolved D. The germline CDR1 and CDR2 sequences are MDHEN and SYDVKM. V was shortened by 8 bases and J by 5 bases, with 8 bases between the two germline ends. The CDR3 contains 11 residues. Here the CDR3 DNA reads TGTGCCAGCCATTCATTAGATACGCAGTATTTT. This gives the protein CASHSLDTQYF. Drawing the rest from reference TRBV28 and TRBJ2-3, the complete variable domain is DVKVTQSSRYLVKRTGEKVFLECVQDMDHENMFWYRQDPGLGLRLIYFSYDVKMKEKGDIPEGYSVSREKKERFSLILESASTNQTSMYLCASHSLDTQYFGPGTRLTVL.

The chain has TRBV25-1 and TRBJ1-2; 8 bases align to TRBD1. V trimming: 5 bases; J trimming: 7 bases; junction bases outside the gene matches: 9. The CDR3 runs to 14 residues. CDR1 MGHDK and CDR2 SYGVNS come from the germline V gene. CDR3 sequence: CASSPQDREGGYTF. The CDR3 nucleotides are TGTGCCAGCAGTCCCCAGGACAGGGAGGGTGGCTACACCTTC.

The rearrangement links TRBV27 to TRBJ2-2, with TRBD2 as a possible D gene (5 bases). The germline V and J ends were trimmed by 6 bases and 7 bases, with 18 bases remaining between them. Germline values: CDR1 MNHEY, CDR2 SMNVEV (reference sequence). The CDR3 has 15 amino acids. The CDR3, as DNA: TGTGCCAGCAGCTCGGGAACGACTTCGGGCGGGGAGCTGTTTTTT. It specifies CASSSGTTSGGELFF.

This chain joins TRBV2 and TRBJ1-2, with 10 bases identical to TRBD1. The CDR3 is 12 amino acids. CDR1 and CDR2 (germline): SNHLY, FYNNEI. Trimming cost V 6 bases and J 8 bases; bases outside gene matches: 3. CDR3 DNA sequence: TGTGCCAGCAGCGGGACAGGGGAAGGCTACACCTTC. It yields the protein CASSGTGEGYTF. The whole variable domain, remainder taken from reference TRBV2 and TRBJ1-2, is EPEVTQTPSHQVTQMGQEVILRCVPISNHLYFYWYRQILGQKVEFLVSFYNNEISEKSEIFDDQFSVERPDGSNFTLKIRSTKLEDSAMYFCASSGTGEGYTFGSGTRLTVV.

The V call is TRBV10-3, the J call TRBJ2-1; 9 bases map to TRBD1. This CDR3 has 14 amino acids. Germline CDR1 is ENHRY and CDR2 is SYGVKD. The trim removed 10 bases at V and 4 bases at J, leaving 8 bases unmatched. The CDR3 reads CATITGGTYNEQFF. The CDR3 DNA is TGTGCCACTATAACAGGGGGCACGTACAATGAGCAGTTCTTC.

The CDR3, as DNA: TGTGCCAGCAGCCAAGACCTGTCCCCAGATACGCAGTATTTT. Translation: CASSQDLSPDTQYF. This chain uses TRBV14 with TRBJ2-3; no firm D call. V lost 0 bases and J lost 4, with 8 bases in between. The CDR3 consists of 14 residues. Germline values: CDR1 SGHDN, CDR2 FVKESK.

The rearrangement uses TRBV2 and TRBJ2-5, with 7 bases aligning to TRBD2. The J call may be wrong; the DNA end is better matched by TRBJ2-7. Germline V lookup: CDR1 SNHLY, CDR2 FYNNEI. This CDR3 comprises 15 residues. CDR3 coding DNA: TGTGCCAGCAAGGGCGGGGGATACACACTACGCGAGCAGTACTTC. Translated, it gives CASKGGGYTLREQYF.

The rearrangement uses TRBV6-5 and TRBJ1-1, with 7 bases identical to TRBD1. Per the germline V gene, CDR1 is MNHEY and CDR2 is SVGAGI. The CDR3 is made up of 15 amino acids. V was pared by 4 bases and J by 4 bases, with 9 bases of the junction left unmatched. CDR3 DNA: TGTGCCAGCAGTTCCCTTCGACAGGGCCCCACTGAAGCTTTCTTT. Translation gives CASSSLRQGPTEAFF.

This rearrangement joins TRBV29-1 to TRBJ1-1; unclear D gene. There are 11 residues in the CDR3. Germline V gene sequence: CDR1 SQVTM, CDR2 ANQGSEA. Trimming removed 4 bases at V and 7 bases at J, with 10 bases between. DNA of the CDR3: TGCAGCGTTGCCCGGGGTCGTGAAGCTTTCTTT. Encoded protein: CSVARGREAFF.

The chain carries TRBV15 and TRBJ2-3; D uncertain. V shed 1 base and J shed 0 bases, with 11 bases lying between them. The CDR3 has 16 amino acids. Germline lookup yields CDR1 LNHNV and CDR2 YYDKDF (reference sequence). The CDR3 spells CATSRVRVSSTDTQYF. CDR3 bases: TGTGCCACCAGCAGAGTTCGGGTATCTAGCACAGATACGCAGTATTTT.

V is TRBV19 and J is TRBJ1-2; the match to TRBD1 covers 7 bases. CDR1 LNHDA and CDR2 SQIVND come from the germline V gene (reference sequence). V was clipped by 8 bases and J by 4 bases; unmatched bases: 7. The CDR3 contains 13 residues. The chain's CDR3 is CASAKQGIYGYTF. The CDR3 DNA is TGTGCCAGTGCGAAACAGGGGATCTATGGCTACACCTTC.

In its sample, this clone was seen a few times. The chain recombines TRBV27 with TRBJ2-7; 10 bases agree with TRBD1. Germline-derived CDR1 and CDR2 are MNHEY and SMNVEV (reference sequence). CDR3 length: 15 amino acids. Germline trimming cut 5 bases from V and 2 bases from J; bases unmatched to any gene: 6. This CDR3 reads CASSSPGQGAYEQYF. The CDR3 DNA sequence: TGTGCCAGCAGTAGCCCCGGACAGGGGGCCTACGAGCAGTACTTC.